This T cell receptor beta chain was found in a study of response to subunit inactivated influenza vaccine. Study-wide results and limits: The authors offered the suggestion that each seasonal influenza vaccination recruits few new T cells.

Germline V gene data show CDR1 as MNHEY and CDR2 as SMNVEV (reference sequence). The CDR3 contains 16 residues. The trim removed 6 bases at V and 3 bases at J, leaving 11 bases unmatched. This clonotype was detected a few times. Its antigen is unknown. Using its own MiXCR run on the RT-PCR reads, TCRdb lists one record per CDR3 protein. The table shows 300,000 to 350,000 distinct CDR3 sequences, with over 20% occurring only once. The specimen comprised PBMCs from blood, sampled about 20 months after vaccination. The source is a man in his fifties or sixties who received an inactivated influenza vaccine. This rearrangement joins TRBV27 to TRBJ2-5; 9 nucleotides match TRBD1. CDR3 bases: TGTGCCAGCAGCGTTCTCGGGACAGGGCACGAAGAGACCCAGTACTTC. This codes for CASSVLGTGHEETQYF.